This T cell receptor (beta chain) came from a study of PD-1 blockade in classical Hodgkin lymphoma. Repertoires were generated with immunoSEQ multiplex PCR, while TCRdb's copy carries only in-frame clones and drops some. Seen here are tens of thousands of clones, 80% observed once, and the top ten hold about 17%. Study-wide findings and caveats: When set against healthy donors, newly diagnosed patients were reported to show lower baseline TCR diversity. CD4+ TCR diversity, unlike CD8+, rose significantly by C4D1. Causes of the repertoire differences remain undefined, possibly disease activity or prior therapy. Whoever responded completely had baseline diversity much like that seen in newly diagnosed patients.

Patients all relapsed after autologous stem cell transplantation, and there was variation in brentuximab vedotin exposure. V was clipped by 1 base and J by 4 bases; unmatched bases: 5. This CDR3 comprises 16 residues. Germline V gives CDR1 WNHNN, CDR2 SYGVQD (reference sequence). In the case of this clone: The antigen remains unidentified.

The receptor was isolated from a human donor with classical Hodgkin lymphoma. The material was peripheral blood mononuclear cells (PBMCs), obtained before the second cycle of nivolumab. This chain uses TRBV10-1 with TRBJ2-1; 9 bases are shared with TRBD2. The CDR3 coding sequence is TGCGCCAGCAGTGAGTTTAGCGGGAGTAGGTACAATGAGCAGTTCTTC. Encoded protein: CASSEFSGSRYNEQFF.